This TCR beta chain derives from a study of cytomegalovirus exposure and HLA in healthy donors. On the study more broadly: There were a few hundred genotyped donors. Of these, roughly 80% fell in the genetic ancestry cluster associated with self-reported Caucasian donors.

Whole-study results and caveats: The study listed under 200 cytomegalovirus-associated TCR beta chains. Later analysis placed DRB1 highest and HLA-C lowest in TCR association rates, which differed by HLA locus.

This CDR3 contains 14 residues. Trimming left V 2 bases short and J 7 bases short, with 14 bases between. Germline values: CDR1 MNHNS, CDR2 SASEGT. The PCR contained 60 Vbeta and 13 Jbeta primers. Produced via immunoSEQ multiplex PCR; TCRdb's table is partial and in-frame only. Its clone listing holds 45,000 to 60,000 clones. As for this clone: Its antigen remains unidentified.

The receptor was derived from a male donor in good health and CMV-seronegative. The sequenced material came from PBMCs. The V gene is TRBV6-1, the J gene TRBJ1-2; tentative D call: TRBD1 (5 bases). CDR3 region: CASSETPGLFGYTF. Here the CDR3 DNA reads TGTGCCAGCAGTGAAACCCCAGGGCTGTTTGGCTACACCTTC.